The text below deals with one T cell receptor (beta chain). This clone's antigen is unknown. Base qualities are not provided; no much larger clone lies one nucleotide away. This specimen's treatment or condition label, per the study, means: allogeneic hematopoietic cell transplantation with graft depleted of TCRalphabeta T cells and CD19 B cells. Transplant recipients were children who received TCRalphabeta/CD19-depleted allogeneic hematopoietic cell grafts. This record comes from a study of T-cell reconstitution after alpha-beta-depleted transplantation in children (TCRdb year 2016). Concerning the study at large: The study quantitatively tracked T-cell immune reconstitution after TCRalphabeta/CD19-depleted allogeneic hematopoietic cell transplantation in children using TCR repertoire profiling.

The study at large found these results: Over the following months the frequencies of hyperexpanded clones went down, and after one year T-cell counts and TCRbeta diversity were mostly credited to newly produced T cells. In some patients, the high TCRbeta diversity seen at day 60 was put down to recipient T cells and intrathymic progenitors that had survived conditioning. The apparently early alphabetaT-cell count recovery about two months after transplant was reportedly dependent on only several hundred rapidly expanded clones derived from non-depleted graft cells.

Between the V and J ends, shortened by 4 bases and 6 bases respectively, the junction contains 18 bases. Taken from the germline V gene, the CDR1 and CDR2 loops are SGHVS and FQNEAQ. Including cysteine and phenylalanine, the CDR3 has 15 amino acids. Left in the record is the CDR3 DNA by itself, 45 bases read in frame from the first base. To prepare the library, PCR was applied. TCRdb records Illumina HiSeq 2500 as the sequencer. To normalize quantification of the TCRbeta repertoire, the TCR libraries were built with molecular barcoding that relied on unique molecular identifiers. The public sequencing data were trimmed at Q25 with fastp and processed into clonotypes with MiXCR by TCRdb, which kept only in-frame beta chains. Merged by CDR3 protein, the rows form single entries marked with the most common genes and DNA. The sample profile shows about 460,000 distinct CDR3 sequences; roughly a tenth of them were found once. The ten largest clones represent about 2.1% of the sample.

The clonotype originates from a child aged 2 to 9 with inherited bone marrow failure, due to receive a stem cell transplant. The sequencing here drew on PBMCs, taken before TCRalphabeta/CD19-depleted stem cell transplant. This chain is built from TRBV7-8 and TRBJ1-2, with TRBD1 as a weak D call on 5 bases. CDR3 protein: CASSSLQVARDGYTF. The bases are TGTGCCAGCAGCTCGTTACAGGTGGCGCGAGATGGCTACACCTTC.